These 11 T cell receptor beta chains came from one sample sequenced in a study of CD8+CD57+ T cells in acquired aplastic anemia. Profiling of TCR beta VDJ combinations and CDR3 sequences used genomic DNA as template. From the reads, TCRdb called clonotypes with MiXCR, one entry per CDR3 protein. The data hold 98,000 or so distinct CDR3 sequences, with about half observed a single time. Sequencing used sorted CD4+, CD8+, or CD8+CD57+ T cells (not recorded which) from PBMCs. The receptor source for this set is a human donor in good health, serving as a control.

This clonotype was counted many times. The gene calls are TRBV5-1 and TRBJ1-2; 9 bases are a match to TRBD1. Looked up from germline, CDR1 is SGHRS and CDR2 is YFSETQ. J was trimmed by 7 bases and V by 4 bases; bases with no gene match: 11. The CDR3 spans 15 residues. The CDR3 DNA reads as TGCGCCAGCAGCCCGGAACAGGGGGCGAAGATTGGCTACACCTTC. Translating gives CASSPEQGAKIGYTF. The whole variable domain, filled in from reference TRBV5-1 and TRBJ1-2, reads KAGVTQTPRYLIKTRGQQVTLSCSPISGHRSVSWYQQTPGQGLQFLFEYFSETQRNKGNFPGRFSGRQFSNSRSEMNVSTLELGDSALYLCASSPEQGAKIGYTFGSGTRLTVV.

J is TRBJ2-2 and V is TRBV6-1; TRBD1 might be the D (6 bases). There are 12 residues in the CDR3. V was cut by 6 bases and J by 6 bases, with 8 bases left in between. Germline V CDR1 and CDR2: MNHNS, SASEGT. CDR3 in amino acids: CASRSGAGELFF. Written as DNA, the CDR3 is TGTGCCAGCAGATCAGGGGCCGGGGAGCTGTTTTTT.

Concerning this clonotype: A much larger clone lies one base from this, so it may be a read error. The chain uses TRBV25-1 and TRBJ2-1; 8 bases are shared with TRBD2. The CDR3 covers 15 residues. CDR1 and CDR2 from the germline V gene are MGHDK and SYGVNS. Losses at the gene ends were 4 bases for V and 7 bases for J; bases not matched to a gene: 9. This CDR3 reads CASSGGGGGRNEQFF. In nucleotides, the CDR3 is TGTGCCAGCAGTGGGGGGGGCGGGGGGAGAAATGAGCAGTTCTTC.

This clonotype was detected ten times or more. The J gene is TRBJ1-1, the V gene TRBV27; D is undetermined. Trimming removed 2 bases at V and 0 bases at J, with 7 bases between. This CDR3 comprises 14 residues. Looked up from germline, CDR1 is MNHEY and CDR2 is SMNVEV (reference sequence). CDR3 DNA: TGTGCCAGCAGTTTAAGGCGGGTGAACACTGAAGCTTTCTTT. This gives the protein CASSLRRVNTEAFF.

Worth noting for this clonotype: No conserved phenylalanine or tryptophan is present at the end of the CDR3, so a read error is the likely explanation. J is TRBJ1-2 and V is TRBV19, with D possibly being TRBD1 (5 bases). Trimming removed 3 bases from V and 1 base from J, with 21 bases in between. CDR1 LNHDA and CDR2 SQIVND come from the germline V gene (reference sequence). There are 18 residues in the CDR3. The CDR3 reads CASSMGLGGDTFNYGYTL. The CDR3 DNA sequence: TGTGCCAGTAGTATGGGTCTCGGGGGGGATACTTTTAACTATGGCTACACCCTC.

On this clonotype itself: This CDR3 is missing its conserved last phenylalanine or tryptophan, likely due to a read error. The chain uses TRBV7-3 and TRBJ2-1; TRBD1 might be the D (6 bases). CDR3 size: 15 residues. Germline CDR1 reads SGHTA; CDR2 reads FQGTGA. V lost 5 bases, J lost 3 bases, and 14 bases lay in between. CDR3 coding DNA: TGTGCCAGCAGCGGCCCCAGGGACAACTACAATGAGCAGTTCCTC. It translates to CASSGPRDNYNEQFL.

This clonotype showed up just a few times. The V gene is TRBV7-9, the J gene TRBJ2-7; unclear D gene. V was cut by 8 bases and J by 0 bases, with 11 bases left in between. CDR1 is SEHNR, CDR2 FQNEAQ, per germline (reference sequence). This CDR3 contains 13 residues. For the CDR3, the DNA is TGTGCCAGCTCGAGCAGCCTCTCCTACGAGCAGTACTTC. Translating gives CASSSSLSYEQYF.

V usage is TRBV2 and J usage is TRBJ2-5; 8 bases map to TRBD2. Trimming took 7 bases from V and 1 from J; bases not matched to a gene: 8. CDR3 size: 15 residues. The germline CDR1 and CDR2 sequences are SNHLY and FYNNEI. CDR3 sequence reads: CASKGQRGIQETQYF. The CDR3 DNA reads TGTGCCAGCAAGGGCCAGCGGGGGATCCAAGAGACCCAGTACTTC.

This clonotype showed up many times. V and J are TRBV11-2 and TRBJ1-1; a possible D gene is TRBD1 (6 bases). The germline gives CDR1 SGHAT, CDR2 FQNNGV. Trimming took 5 bases from V and 3 from J, leaving 13 bases between them. The CDR3 sequence is 14 residues long. Here the CDR3 reads CASSPTGSYTEAFF. The CDR3 DNA is TGTGCCAGCAGCCCTACAGGGAGCTACACTGAAGCTTTCTTT.

This sequence joins TRBV2 and TRBJ2-6; D is undetermined. CDR3 size: 15 residues. Trimming left V 3 bases short and J 0 bases short, with 6 bases between. Germline CDR1 is SNHLY and CDR2 is FYNNEI. In DNA form, the CDR3 reads TGTGCCAGCAGTGACTCGAGCTCTGGGGCCAACGTCCTGACTTTC. It specifies CASSDSSSGANVLTF.

This clonotype was seen at least ten times. The gene calls are TRBV7-6 and TRBJ2-1; 11 bases fit TRBD2. CDR3 length equals 17 residues. Germline CDR1 SGHVS, CDR2 FNYEAQ. With V trimmed by 4 bases and J by 0 bases, 5 bases remained unmatched. CDR3 nucleotides: TGTGCCAGCAGCTATTTTAGCGGGGGGGCCTCCTACAATGAGCAGTTCTTC. It is translated as CASSYFSGGASYNEQFF.